This passage covers 15 T cell receptor beta chains from one sample sequenced in a study of T cells in Graves' hyperthyroidism and ophthalmopathy. Researchers amplified the TCR beta CDR3 regions from RNA transcripts. The HTBI primer set was used in a first-round RT-PCR of the TCR CDR3. One entry per CDR3 protein, called by TCRdb with MiXCR from the multiplex PCR reads. The sample includes approximately 610,000 distinct CDR3 sequences, roughly 15% seen only once; the top ten take around 4.5%. Sequences were obtained from blood. The receptors here all came from a woman aged 40 to 50 with Graves' ophthalmopathy.

This chain joins TRBV6-1 and TRBJ2-2; TRBD2 agrees at 11 bases. CDR3 length: 18 amino acids. The junction had 7 bases not matched to a gene; V was cut back by 3 bases and J by 1 base. Germline V gene sequence: CDR1 MNHNS, CDR2 SASEGT. CDR3 in DNA: TGTGCCAGCAGTGATAGAACTAGCGGGAGATTGAACACCGGGGAGCTGTTTTTT. Its protein is CASSDRTSGRLNTGELFF.

This clonotype has more than one count but fewer than ten. V is TRBV20-1 and J is TRBJ1-2, with D tentatively TRBD1 (5 bases). The CDR3 has 16 amino acids. CDR1 is DFQATT and CDR2 is SNEGSKA in the germline V gene (reference sequence). V was trimmed by 3 bases and J by 0 bases, leaving 17 bases between them. This chain's CDR3 is CSASPAVTQANYGYTF. Written as DNA, the CDR3 is TGCAGTGCTAGTCCAGCTGTGACACAGGCTAACTATGGCTACACCTTC.

The sample holds a few counts of this clonotype. V and J are TRBV10-3 and TRBJ2-2, with a weak D call TRBD2 (5 bases). Germline loops: CDR1 ENHRY, CDR2 SYGVKD. The CDR3 extends over 12 amino acids. Deletions cut 9 bases from V and 2 bases from J, with 7 bases between. CDR3 DNA sequence: TGTGCCATTCGGGATAACACCGGGGAGCTGTTTTTT. Protein sequence: CAIRDNTGELFF.

This clonotype has a handful of counts. The V gene is TRBV3-1, the J gene TRBJ1-3; 7 positions agree with TRBD1. CDR1 is LGHDT and CDR2 is YNNKEL in the germline V gene (reference sequence). This CDR3 region has 16 residues. J lost 0 bases, V lost 0 bases, and 2 bases had no gene match. CDR3 amino acids: CASSQEGQVSGNTIYF. The DNA of the CDR3 is TGTGCCAGCAGCCAAGAAGGACAGGTCTCTGGAAACACCATATATTTT. Full variable domain (outside the CDR3, taken from reference TRBV3-1 and TRBJ1-3): DTAVSQTPKYLVTQMGNDKSIKCEQNLGHDTMYWYKQDSKKFLKIMFSYNNKELIINETVPNRFSPKSPDKAHLNLHINSLELGDSAVYFCASSQEGQVSGNTIYFGEGSWLTVV.

The sample holds many counts of this clonotype. A read error may explain this, as a much larger clone is one base away. Written as DNA, the CDR3 is TGTGCCAGCAGTTTCTGCGAAACGTGGAAGACCCAGTACTTC. Amino acid sequence: CASSFCETWKTQYF. The rearrangement joins TRBV12-3 or TRBV12-4 to TRBJ2-5; no definite D call. The CDR3 covers 14 residues. The V and J ends lost 3 bases and 6 bases respectively, with 14 bases between them.

This clonotype was observed many times. This chain connects TRBV6-1 to TRBJ2-5; 11 bases are shared with TRBD2. The CDR3 consists of 19 residues. The trim removed 4 bases at V and 3 bases at J, leaving 16 bases unmatched. The germline V gene has CDR1 MNHNS and CDR2 SASEGT. This CDR3 is CASSVILAGGGDRKETQYF. The CDR3 bases are TGTGCCAGCAGTGTTATCCTAGCGGGAGGCGGAGATAGAAAAGAGACCCAGTACTTC.

The sample holds many counts of this clonotype. The chain couples TRBV11-2 to TRBJ1-5, with D unclear. The CDR3 has 15 residues. Germline CDR1 reads SGHAT; CDR2 reads FQNNGV. The V and J ends lost 5 bases and 4 bases respectively, with 15 bases between them. The CDR3 is CASSVTTGGNQPQHF. As DNA, the CDR3 is TGTGCCAGCAGCGTGACGACGGGCGGGAATCAGCCCCAGCATTTT.

J is TRBJ2-4 and V is TRBV20-1, with 10 bases that match TRBD2. V gave up 4 bases and J gave up 2 bases; unmatched junction bases: 2. CDR1 DFQATT and CDR2 SNEGSKA come from the germline V gene (reference sequence). The CDR3 sequence is 14 residues long. The DNA for the CDR3 is TGCAGTGCTACTAGCGGGAGTACCAAAAACATTCAGTACTTC. It specifies CSATSGSTKNIQYF.

This clonotype was recorded at least ten times. J is TRBJ2-7 and V is TRBV6-2 or TRBV6-3; 10 bases line up with TRBD2. This CDR3 has 16 residues. From germline, CDR1 is MNHEY and CDR2 SVGEGT. J was trimmed by 5 bases and V by 5 bases; bases with no gene match: 12. CDR3: CASSPSLAGVRHEQYF. The CDR3 DNA is TGTGCCAGCAGTCCCTCTCTAGCGGGAGTCCGCCACGAGCAGTACTTC.

The table lists this clonotype with many counts. The chain links TRBV19 to TRBJ1-2; D unresolved. The CDR3 loop spans 14 amino acids. Trimming cost V 7 bases and J 4 bases, with 16 bases left between them. Germline V gene data show CDR1 as LNHDA and CDR2 as SQIVND (reference sequence). The CDR3 spells CASILRNSRYGYTF. The CDR3 nucleotides read TGTGCCAGTATCCTCAGGAACAGTCGCTATGGCTACACCTTC.

This clonotype came up many times. The V gene is TRBV30, the J gene TRBJ2-5; D ambiguous. Germline CDR1 GTSNPN, CDR2 SVGIG (reference sequence). V lost 2 bases and J 5 bases, leaving 9 bases between the germline ends. The CDR3 is 12 residues long. CDR3 coding DNA: TGTGCCTGGAGTTGGGGTGGGGAGACCCAGTACTTC. Protein: CAWSWGGETQYF. Full variable domain (remainder filled in from reference TRBV30 and TRBJ2-5): SQTIHQWPATLVQPVGSPLSLECTVEGTSNPNLYWYRQAAGRGLQLLFYSVGIGQISSEVPQNLSASRPQDRQFILSSKKLLLSDSGFYLCAWSWGGETQYFGPGTRLLVL.

The V and J genes are TRBV28 and TRBJ1-2; no clear D gene. The CDR3 totals 11 residues. Trimming took off 11 bases at V and 0 bases at J, with 7 bases between the two ends. Germline CDR1 and CDR2: MDHEN and SYDVKM. The CDR3 DNA reads TGTGCCGGAGAGACTAACTATGGCTACACCTTC. Amino acid sequence: CAGETNYGYTF.

This clonotype was seen repeatedly, ten times or more. V gene TRBV12-3 or TRBV12-4 combines with J gene TRBJ2-3, with D maybe TRBD1 (5 bases). The CDR3 has 14 residues. Trimming cost V 5 bases and J 0 bases, with 9 bases left between them. DNA for the CDR3: TGTGCCAGCAGTGGGGCGCTTAGCACAGATACGCAGTATTTT. Amino acid sequence: CASSGALSTDTQYF.

This clonotype was detected only a few times. The rearrangement uses TRBV6-1 and TRBJ1-5, with 9 positions matching TRBD1. Germline V gives CDR1 MNHNS, CDR2 SASEGT. Germline trimming cut 7 bases from V and 2 bases from J; bases unmatched to any gene: 6. This CDR3 spans 15 amino acids. CDR3 in DNA: TGTGCCAGCACCCCGGACAGGGGAGGCAATCAGCCCCAGCATTTT. It translates to CASTPDRGGNQPQHF.

The CDR3 region has the DNA TGTGCCATCAGTGAGTCCAAAAGGGTCCGAGGGGGGTACGAGCAGTACTTC. The encoded protein is CAISESKRVRGGYEQYF. The chain recombines TRBV10-3 with TRBJ2-7, with D perhaps assigned TRBD1 or TRBD2 (6 bases each). The germline CDR1 and CDR2 sequences are ENHRY and SYGVKD. With 0 bases removed from V and 4 bases from J, the gap between germline ends came to 19 bases. This CDR3 spans 17 amino acids.